This TCR beta chain was captured by sequencing in a study of blood T cells in healthy people across ages (dated by TCRdb to between 2014 and 2016). At the level of the whole study: Template switching captured roughly one uniquely barcoded TCR beta cDNA molecule per two T cells in model experiments. Age-related changes in TCR beta repertoire diversity were measured in the study by deep sequencing normalized with unique cDNA molecular identifiers. Four age groups were formed from the donors: young (average 16 years), middle-aged (just under 40), aged (approximately 60) and long-lived (approximately 78). To avoid experimental bias, donors of different ages were randomly spread across the sequencing lanes. The study analyzed two additional independent replicas of 1 million unique cDNA reads from the same blood draw for two donors, one aged 18 to 30 and one aged 80 or older. Overall study outcomes, separate from this receptor: Estimates of total diversity based on one million sequenced T cells were considered lower bounds and underestimates. Observed TCR beta diversity correlated strongly with the percentage of naive T cells measured by flow cytometry. Because profiling used bulk unsorted PBMCs, naive and antigen-experienced compartments could not be compared conclusively. The long-lived group showed more naive CD4+ T cells, fewer expanded clones and increased TCR diversity than the aged group, suggesting age selection. As age increased, observed TCR beta diversity per million T cells dropped in a roughly linear way, and a significant reduction was already evident by age 40. The CMV infection status of donors was not known, potentially confounding age-related changes in expanded clonotypes.

Library preparation was by 5' RACE. Instrument used: Illumina HiSeq 2500. A second PCR of roughly 7 to 12 cycles was run with a J-beta primer mix and a sample-barcoded 5' primer. Each TCR beta cDNA molecule received a unique molecular identifier from a template-switch 5' adaptor carrying 12 random nucleotides. Each sample yielded at least 3 million CDR3-containing paired-end reads. First-strand cDNA synthesis was performed from all RNA using the Mint cDNA synthesis kit, with priming by a TRBC-specific oligonucleotide. All cDNA was treated with uracil-DNA glycosylase and then went through a first 18-cycle PCR with the universal primers M1SS and BC2_uni_R. In the original analysis: Each sample was normalized by randomly selecting 1 million high-quality reads, each carrying a distinct molecular identifier. Instead of being binned into consensus sequences, reads that shared molecular identifiers were thrown out. MiTCR, with a Q25 quality threshold and the strictest error-elimination algorithm, was used for CDR3 identification, clonotype clustering and error correction. Lower-bound total TCR beta diversity was estimated with a nonparametric unseen species model using Euler transformation. The public sequencing data were trimmed at Q25 with fastp and processed into clonotypes with MiXCR by TCRdb, which kept only in-frame beta chains. Each record represents a unique CDR3 protein, reported with the most common genes and DNA among its rows. These V and J calls rely on TCRdb rather than the paper's analysis. This sample has around 870,000 distinct CDR3 sequences in its table, and around 30% of those were observed once. 17% of the sample is taken by the ten largest.

The donors were a few dozen Caucasian individuals from Russia, aged roughly 6 to 95 years, who were systemically healthy. Each donor gave approximately 9.4 milliliters of peripheral blood, drawn into EDTA-treated Vacutainer tubes. Ficoll-Paque density-gradient centrifugation was used to isolate PBMCs, with at least 7 million obtained per sample. Total RNA, at least 6 micrograms per sample, was extracted from PBMCs with Trizol reagent. Naive CD45RAhigh/CD27high T cell percentages were measured by flow cytometry on a PBMC aliquot from every donor. This clonotype was counted at least ten times. This receptor's antigen is unknown. Nothing much larger sits one base from this clone, and base qualities are not available. Sequenced: blood. The sequence was collected from a woman aged 80 or older in good health.

For the CDR3, the sequence is CSAGQASTDTQYF. The nucleotide sequence reads TGCAGTGCGGGACAGGCGTCCACAGATACGCAGTATTTT. Here the chain combines TRBV20-1 and TRBJ2-3, and TRBD1 matches 8 of the central bases. CDR1 and CDR2 (DFQATT, SNEGSKA) derive from the germline V gene (reference sequence). The cysteine opens and the phenylalanine closes a CDR3 of 13 amino acids. The DNA shown is the 39-base CDR3, in frame from base 1. V lost 6 bases and J lost 2 bases, and the count of bases not matched to a germline gene is 4.